These T cell receptor beta chains were read from a single sample in a study of chemoradiotherapy in HPV16-positive cancers. Sequencing was performed with immunoSEQ multiplex PCR; in TCRdb, only in-frame clones are kept and a portion is missing. The table shows about 53,000 clones, with about nine tenths occurring only once. This material consisted of blood, taken from a patient who underwent chemoradiotherapy. Receptors originate from a human donor with HPV-associated anogenital cancer. Both conserved end residues are part of each CDR3. A D gene is named only where the DNA matches it firmly. Where a row states a size, it is once, few, many or the class of an expanded clone; other rows omit it.

j_gene	abundance	v_gene	d_gene	CDR3nt	CDR3aa
TRBJ2-5	-	TRBV5-6	TRBD2	TGTGCCAGCAGCTTTAGGGCTAGCGGACAAGAGACCCAGTACTTC	CASSFRASGQETQYF
TRBJ2-1	-	TRBV9	TRBD2	TGTGCCAGCAGCGTAGGGGAAGGAGCGGGAGGGCCTTTCAATGAGCAGTTCTTC	CASSVGEGAGGPFNEQFF
TRBJ2-5	-	TRBV6-1	-	TGTGCCAGCAGCGCCGAGGGCGGACAGACCCAGTACTTC	CASSAEGGQTQYF
TRBJ1-5	-	TRBV10-3	-	TGTGCCATCAGTGAGTCTGGGGATCAGCCCCAGCATTTT	CAISESGDQPQHF
TRBJ2-1	-	TRBV2	-	TGTGCCAGCAGTGGGGTGGCGGCAACCTACAATGAGCAGTTCTTC	CASSGVAATYNEQFF
TRBJ2-5	-	TRBV6-4	TRBD2	TGTGCCAGCAGTGACTCGAGGGACAACCTAGCGGGGGGTATCCAAGAGACCCAGTACTTC	CASSDSRDNLAGGIQETQYF
TRBJ2-2	-	TRBV30	TRBD1	TGTGCCTGGAGTCCGGGACAGTTAGGTACCGGGGAGCTGTTTTTT	CAWSPGQLGTGELFF
TRBJ2-7	once	TRBV7-2	-	TGTGCCAGCAGCTCCAGAACGGGCTACGAGCAGTACTTC	CASSSRTGYEQYF
TRBJ2-1	-	TRBV27	TRBD2	TGTGCCACGGCCTATGGCGGGAGCATCAATGAGCAGTTCTTC	CATAYGGSINEQFF
TRBJ2-7	-	TRBV27	TRBD2	TGTGCCAGCAGTTCCCTAGCGGGAGTTTACGAGCAGTACTTC	CASSSLAGVYEQYF
TRBJ1-4	-	TRBV6-5	-	TGTGCCAGCAGCCACCCCAGAGGGGGGAGGGAAAAACTGTTTTTT	CASSHPRGGREKLFF
TRBJ2-7	-	TRBV7-2	TRBD2	TGTGCCAGCAGCCCCTCGGGACCGGGGGGGGCCCTTGGGCAGTACTTC	CASSPSGPGGALGQYF
TRBJ2-3	-	TRBV5-6	TRBD1	TGTGCCAGCTCGAACAGGGGACGGACAGATACGCAGTATTTT	CASSNRGRTDTQYF
TRBJ2-1	once	TRBV7-3	-	TGTGCCAGCAGCTTAACTCCGGGGACCAATGAGCAGTTCTTC	CASSLTPGTNEQFF
TRBJ1-2	-	TRBV6-1	TRBD1	TGTGCCAGCACCGGACAGGGGAGGGTCTATGGCTACACCTTC	CASTGQGRVYGYTF
TRBJ1-2	-	TRBV6-5	-	TGTGCCGGCCTGGACTATGGCTACACCTTC	CAGLDYGYTF
TRBJ2-7	-	TRBV7-2	TRBD2	TGTGCCAGCAGCCGGTTCCGGGAGGGCTACGAGCAGTACTTC	CASSRFREGYEQYF
TRBJ1-3	-	TRBV2	-	TGTGCCAGCAGTGTCGGGGCCCTCTCTGGAAACACCATATATTTT	CASSVGALSGNTIYF
TRBJ2-6	-	TRBV30	TRBD1	TGTGCCTGGAGTTCCCAGACAGGGGGCGCCTCTGGGGCCAACGTCCTGACTTTC	CAWSSQTGGASGANVLTF
TRBJ2-7	-	TRBV7-2	TRBD1	TGTGCCAGCAGCGGAGGACAGGGCGTCTACGAGCAGTACTTC	CASSGGQGVYEQYF
TRBJ2-1	-	TRBV2	TRBD1	TGTGCCAGCAGTGAAGGTATAATGGACAGGGTAAGCGCTGAGCAGTTCTTC	CASSEGIMDRVSAEQFF
TRBJ1-5	-	TRBV19	TRBD1	TGTGCCAGTAGTCGACTCGACAGGGACAATCAGCCCCAGCATTTT	CASSRLDRDNQPQHF
TRBJ1-5	-	TRBV30	TRBD1	TGTGCCTGGAGTACGACAGGGAGCAATCAGCCCCAGCATTTT	CAWSTTGSNQPQHF
TRBJ2-3	once	TRBV11-2	-	TGTGCCAGCAGTTGGAGCACAGATACGCAGTATTTT	CASSWSTDTQYF
TRBJ1-1	-	TRBV12-5	-	TGTGCTAGTGGTTTGGTACTTGGGTCCTTTGAAGCTTTCTTT	CASGLVLGSFEAFF
TRBJ1-1	-	TRBV5-1	TRBD1	TGCGCCAGCAGCTTGGACGACAGGGGGCGGACTGAAGCTTTCTTT	CASSLDDRGRTEAFF
TRBJ2-2	-	TRBV5-4	-	TGTGCCAGCAGCTTAAAACAGGGGAACACCGGGGAGCTGTTTTTT	CASSLKQGNTGELFF
TRBJ2-3	-	TRBV18	TRBD1	TGTGCCAGCTCACCAACGGACAGGATGAATACGCAGTATTTT	CASSPTDRMNTQYF
TRBJ1-1	-	TRBV11-2	-	TGTGCCAGCAGCTTAGATCAGGGGACCACTGAAGCTTTCTTT	CASSLDQGTTEAFF
TRBJ2-7	once	TRBV27	-	TGTGCCAGCAGTTTAGACCGACAAAACTACGAGCAGTACTTC	CASSLDRQNYEQYF
TRBJ2-7	-	TRBV25-1	-	TGTGCCAGCAGTGTTCGAGACCAATCCTACGAGCAGTACTTC	CASSVRDQSYEQYF
TRBJ1-5	-	TRBV30	-	TGTGCCTGGACGTCTAGGGTAGATCAGCCCCAGCATTTT	CAWTSRVDQPQHF
TRBJ2-1	-	TRBV29-1	-	TGCAGCGTCGCACAGGGTCGGGCGGGTGAGCAGTTCTTC	CSVAQGRAGEQFF
TRBJ1-5	-	TRBV7-9	-	TGTGCCAGCAGCTTAGACGTTGGTCGGGGATCCCAGCATTTT	CASSLDVGRGSQHF
TRBJ2-5	-	TRBV14	-	TGTGCCAGCAGCCAATCTGACACGTCCCAGTACTTC	CASSQSDTSQYF
TRBJ1-4	once	TRBV6-5	TRBD1	TGTGCCAGCAGTATGCCGGGACAGGGGGCTGAAAAACTGTTTTTT	CASSMPGQGAEKLFF
TRBJ2-3	-	TRBV7-3	-	TGTGCCAGCAGCTTAAATGGTCTTAGCACAGATACGCAGTATTTT	CASSLNGLSTDTQYF
TRBJ2-3	-	TRBV9	-	TGTGCCAGCAGCGTAGGGGTAGTGTGGGATACGCAGTATTTT	CASSVGVVWDTQYF
TRBJ2-6	-	TRBV4-3	-	TGCGCCAGCAGCCAAGGTCCTGGGGCCAACGTCCTGACTTTC	CASSQGPGANVLTF
TRBJ2-5	once	TRBV18	-	TGTGCCAGCTCACCACGGGGCGGTCCAGAGACCCAGTACTTC	CASSPRGGPETQYF
TRBJ1-2	-	TRBV9	-	TGTGCCAGCAGCGTAGAACAGGGTAATGGCTACACCTTC	CASSVEQGNGYTF
TRBJ2-2	-	TRBV4-3	-	TGCGCCAGCAGCCAAGAAGTGGGCTCCAACACCGGGGAGCTGTTTTTT	CASSQEVGSNTGELFF
TRBJ2-1	-	TRBV5-1	TRBD2	TGCGCCAGCAGCTCCTCCACTAGCGGGGGGGCCATTGAGCAGTTCTTC	CASSSSTSGGAIEQFF
TRBJ2-2	-	TRBV9	TRBD2	TGTGCCAGCACCAGTTCGCCTAGCGGCAACACCGGGGAGCTGTTTTTT	CASTSSPSGNTGELFF
TRBJ2-3	-	TRBV12-5	-	TGTGCTAGTGGTTTGGTACTTTTAATTGAGCAGGGCGGCACAGATACGCAGTATTTT	CASGLVLLIEQGGTDTQYF
TRBJ2-7	-	TRBV28	TRBD1	TGTGCCAGCAGGCTCCAGGGGGCGGCCTACGAGCAGTACTTC	CASRLQGAAYEQYF
TRBJ1-1	-	TRBV6-1	TRBD1	TGTGCCAGCGGTGCACAGGGGGGGAGCACTGAAGCTTTCTTT	CASGAQGGSTEAFF
TRBJ2-5	-	TRBV28	TRBD2	TGTGCCAGCATTTTAGCGGGGGCCCCGGGGACCCAGTACTTC	CASILAGAPGTQYF
TRBJ2-6	-	TRBV11-3	TRBD1	TGTGCCAGCAGCGCCGGGACAGGGGGCTCTGGGGCCAACGTCCTGACTTTC	CASSAGTGGSGANVLTF
TRBJ2-7	-	TRBV5-4	-	TGTGCCAGCAGCTTGGAACCCCTACACTCCTACGAGCAGTACTTC	CASSLEPLHSYEQYF
TRBJ1-5	-	TRBV11-2	-	TGTGCCAGCAGCTTACAGGCCCATCAGCCCCAGCATTTT	CASSLQAHQPQHF
TRBJ1-1	-	TRBV7-2	-	TGTGCCAGCAGCTTAGCGGGAGGGGCCACTGAAGCTTTCTTT	CASSLAGGATEAFF
TRBJ2-5	-	TRBV5-1	-	TGCGCCAGCAGCTTAGGAGGTGGCGAGACCCAGTACTTC	CASSLGGGETQYF
TRBJ1-4	-	TRBV30	-	TGTGCCTGCCCGACTGCAACTAATGAAAAACTGTTTTTT	CACPTATNEKLFF
TRBJ1-1	-	TRBV5-6	-	TGTGCCAGCAGCCCGTCGCAAACGAACACTGAAGCTTTCTTT	CASSPSQTNTEAFF
TRBJ1-1	few	TRBV25-1	TRBD1	TGTGCCAGCAGTGATAGCGGGACAGGGGGCTCGGGGTACACTGAAGCTTTCTTT	CASSDSGTGGSGYTEAFF
TRBJ2-1	-	TRBV19	-	TGTGCCAGTAGGGACCGAGGGGGAGGCGGCTCCTACAATGAGCAGTTCTTC	CASRDRGGGGSYNEQFF
TRBJ1-2	-	TRBV7-9	-	TGTGCCAGCAGCTTAGAGACAGGCTTCTATGGCTACACCTTC	CASSLETGFYGYTF
TRBJ2-3	-	TRBV5-8	-	TGTGCCAGCAGCTCCGTAACAGATACGCAGTATTTT	CASSSVTDTQYF